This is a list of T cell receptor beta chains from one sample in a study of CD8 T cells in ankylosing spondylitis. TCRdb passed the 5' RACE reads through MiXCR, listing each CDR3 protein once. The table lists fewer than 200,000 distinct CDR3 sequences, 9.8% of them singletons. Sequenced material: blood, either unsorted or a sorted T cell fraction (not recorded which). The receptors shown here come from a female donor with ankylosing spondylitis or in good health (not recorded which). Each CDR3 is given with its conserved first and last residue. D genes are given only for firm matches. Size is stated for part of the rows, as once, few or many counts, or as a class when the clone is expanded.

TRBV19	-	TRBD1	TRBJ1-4	TGTGCCAGTAGTGTCGGGACAGATGAAAAACTGTTTTTT	CASSVGTDEKLFF
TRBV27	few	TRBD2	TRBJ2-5	TGTGCCAGCAGTTTACTAGCGGGGGCCGGTGAGACCCAGTACTTC	CASSLLAGAGETQYF
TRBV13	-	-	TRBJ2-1	TGTGCCAGCACTAATATCCCTGGTGAGCAGTTCTTC	CASTNIPGEQFF
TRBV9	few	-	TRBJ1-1	TGTGCCAGCACCCCCGGGGACGGCGATGGAGCTTTCTTT	CASTPGDGDGAFF
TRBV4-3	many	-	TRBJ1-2	TGCGCCAGCAGCCAGGCGGGATATGGGAAAAGTGGCTACACCTTC	CASSQAGYGKSGYTF
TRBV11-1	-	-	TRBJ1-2	TGTGCCAGCAGCCCTCAAGGGGGTAATGGCTACACCTTC	CASSPQGGNGYTF
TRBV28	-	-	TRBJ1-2	TGTGCCAGCAGTTTGGGCCTGGGGGAGGGGTACTATGGCTACACCTTC	CASSLGLGEGYYGYTF
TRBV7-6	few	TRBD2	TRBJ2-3	TGTGCCAGCAGCGCCCGGGCTAGCGGGCGCCGCACAGATACGCAGTATTTT	CASSARASGRRTDTQYF
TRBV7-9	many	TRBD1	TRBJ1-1	TGTGCCAGCAGCCGTCCGGGACAGGGAAACACTGAAGCTTTCTTT	CASSRPGQGNTEAFF
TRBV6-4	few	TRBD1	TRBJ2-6	TGTGCCAGCAGTTCTCGACAGGGAAACTCTGGGGCCAACGTCCTGACTTTC	CASSSRQGNSGANVLTF
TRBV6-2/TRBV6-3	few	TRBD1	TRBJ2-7	TGTGCCAGCAGTTACTCTATGACAGGGGTTACCTACGAGCAGTACTTC	CASSYSMTGVTYEQYF
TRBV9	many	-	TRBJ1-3	TGTGCCAGCAGCGATTCCGGGACACTGGTTTCTGGAAACACCATATATTTT	CASSDSGTLVSGNTIYF
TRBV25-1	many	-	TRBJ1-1	TGTGCCAGCAGTGAACCGACGGATAACACTGAAGCTTTCTTT	CASSEPTDNTEAFF
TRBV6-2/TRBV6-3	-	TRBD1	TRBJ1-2	TGTGCCAGCAGCTCGGGGACAGGAGCCGGCTACACCTTC	CASSSGTGAGYTF
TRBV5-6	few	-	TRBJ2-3	TGTGCCAGCAGCTACGGGGCTACAGATACGCAGTATTTT	CASSYGATDTQYF
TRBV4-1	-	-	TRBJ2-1	TGCGCCAGCAGCCAAGTCGAGCAGTTCCACAATGAGCAGTTCTTC	CASSQVEQFHNEQFF
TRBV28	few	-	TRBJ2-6	TGTGCCAGCAGTTTCCCCGGGAGTAGCTCTGGGGCCAACGTCCTGACTTTC	CASSFPGSSSGANVLTF
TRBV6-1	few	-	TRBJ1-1	TGTGCCAGCACCGAAAGGGGGGACACTGAAGCTTTCTTT	CASTERGDTEAFF
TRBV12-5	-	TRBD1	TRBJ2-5	TGTGCTAGTGGTCGGACAGGCAGGGAGACCCAGTACTTC	CASGRTGRETQYF
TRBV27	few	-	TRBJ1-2	TGTGCCACCTGGGTCAGTAACTATGGCTACACCTTC	CATWVSNYGYTF
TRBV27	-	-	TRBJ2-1	TGTGCCAGCAGTTTTGTCTCCTCGGATGAGCAGTTCTTC	CASSFVSSDEQFF
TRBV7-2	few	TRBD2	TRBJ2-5	TGTGCCAGCAGCTCGGGACTAGCGGGACCTCGGGGGGAGACCCAGTACTTC	CASSSGLAGPRGETQYF
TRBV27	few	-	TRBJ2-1	TGTGCCAGCAGTTTGGGACCATGGAATGAGCAGTTCTTC	CASSLGPWNEQFF
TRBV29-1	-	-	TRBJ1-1	TGCAGCGGTGAGCAGGGAATGAACACTGAAGCTTTCTTT	CSGEQGMNTEAFF
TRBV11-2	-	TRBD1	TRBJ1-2	TGTGCCAGCAGCTTGATTCGGATAATAGGACAGGGGAATCGGACCTATGGCTACACCTTC	CASSLIRIIGQGNRTYGYTF
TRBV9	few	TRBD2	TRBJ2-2	TGTGCCAGCAGCACCTCGGCGGGACTAGGCACCGGGGAGCTGTTTTTT	CASSTSAGLGTGELFF
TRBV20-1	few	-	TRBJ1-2	TGCAGTGCTAGACGGACGTACTCTGAGGGCTACACCTTC	CSARRTYSEGYTF
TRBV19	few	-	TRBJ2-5	TGTGCCAGTAGTATGTCGGAGACCCAGTACTTC	CASSMSETQYF
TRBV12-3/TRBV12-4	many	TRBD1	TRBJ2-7	TGTGCCAGCAGCCGACGACAGGGTTCCGACGAGCAGTACTTC	CASSRRQGSDEQYF
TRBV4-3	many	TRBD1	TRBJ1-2	TGCGCCAGCAGCCCTTCGAACAGGGGGCTCTATGGCTACACCTTC	CASSPSNRGLYGYTF
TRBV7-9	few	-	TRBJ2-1	TGTGCCAGCAGCCCCGGGGACCAGGGCTACAATGAGCAGTTCTTC	CASSPGDQGYNEQFF
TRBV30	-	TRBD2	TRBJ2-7	TGTGCCTGGGGACGGACTAGCGGGAGGTCCTACGAGCAGTACTTC	CAWGRTSGRSYEQYF
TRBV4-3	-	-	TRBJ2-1	TGCGCCAGCAGCCAAGCGAGTTCTTCCTACAATGAGCAGTTCTTC	CASSQASSSYNEQFF
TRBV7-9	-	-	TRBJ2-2	TGTGCCAGCAGCTTAGCCGGGCCCCCCGAAGGGGAGCTGTTTTTT	CASSLAGPPEGELFF
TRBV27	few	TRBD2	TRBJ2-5	TGTGCCAGCAGTTCTAGCGGGAGGTCGAAGACCCAGTACTTC	CASSSSGRSKTQYF
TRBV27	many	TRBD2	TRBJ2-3	TGTGCCAGCAGTTTAACGGCGGGAGGGCATGAAGATACGCAGTATTTT	CASSLTAGGHEDTQYF
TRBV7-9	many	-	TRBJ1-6	TGTGCCAGCAGCTTAGACCTACCCATTAATTCACCCCTCCACTTT	CASSLDLPINSPLHF
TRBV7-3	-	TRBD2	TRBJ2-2	TGTGCCAGCAGCTTAAGGGGGGGGACCCGGGACACCGGGGAGCTGTTTTTT	CASSLRGGTRDTGELFF
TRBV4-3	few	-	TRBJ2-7	TGCGCCAGCAGCCAGGCGATTTCAAGCTCCTACGAGCAGTACTTC	CASSQAISSSYEQYF
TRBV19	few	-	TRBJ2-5	TGTGCCAGTAGTATTGAGACAGTCGGTGTCGACGAGACCCAGTACTTC	CASSIETVGVDETQYF
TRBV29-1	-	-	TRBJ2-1	TGCAGCGTTGAAGAGGACCGACACTACAATGAGCAGTTCTTC	CSVEEDRHYNEQFF
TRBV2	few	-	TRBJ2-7	TGTGCCAGCTATGACAGGTGGAGCTCCTACGAGCAGTACTTC	CASYDRWSSYEQYF
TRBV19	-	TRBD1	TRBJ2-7	TGTGCCAGTAGTATAGATGGACAGGGCGAGCAGTACTTC	CASSIDGQGEQYF
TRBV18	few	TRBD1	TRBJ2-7	TGTGCCAGCTCACCAAGGGACAGGGTGTGGGAGCAGTACTTC	CASSPRDRVWEQYF
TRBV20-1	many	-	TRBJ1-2	TGCAGTGCCATCCCGGATAAGGGTGTGTTTCTTGGCTACACCTTC	CSAIPDKGVFLGYTF
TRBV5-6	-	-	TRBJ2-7	TGTGCCAGCAGCTCATTTTCTCCTAGTTCCGAGCAGTACTTC	CASSSFSPSSEQYF
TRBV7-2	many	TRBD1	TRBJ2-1	TGTGCCAGCAGCTTAAACAGGGGTCCCTACAATGAGCAGTTCTTC	CASSLNRGPYNEQFF
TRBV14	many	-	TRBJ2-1	TGTGCCAGCAGCCAAGGACTTACCCCCTACAATGAGCAGTTCTTC	CASSQGLTPYNEQFF